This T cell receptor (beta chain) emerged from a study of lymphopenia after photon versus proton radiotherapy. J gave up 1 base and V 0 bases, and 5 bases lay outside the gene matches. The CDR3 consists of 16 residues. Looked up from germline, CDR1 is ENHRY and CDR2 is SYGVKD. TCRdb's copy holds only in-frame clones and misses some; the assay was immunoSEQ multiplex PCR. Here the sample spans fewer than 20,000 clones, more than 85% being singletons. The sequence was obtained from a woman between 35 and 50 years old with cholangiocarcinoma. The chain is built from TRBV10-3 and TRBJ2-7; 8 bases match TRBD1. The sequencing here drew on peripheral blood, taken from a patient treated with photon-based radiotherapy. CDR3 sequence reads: CAISESGTGFSYEQYF. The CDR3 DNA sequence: TGTGCCATCAGTGAGTCCGGGACAGGTTTTTCCTACGAGCAGTACTTC.